Each of the 25 T cell receptor beta chains below was sequenced from the same sample in a study of T cells in localized non-small cell lung cancer. Profiling relied on immunoSEQ multiplex PCR, and the TCRdb table lists in-frame clones only, not all of them. Counted here are 53,000 or so clones, approximately 88% occurring once; the ten biggest clones make up 15% to 20%. Sequencing was performed on peripheral blood mononuclear cells, taken before any cancer treatment. The receptors originated from a man aged 35-75 years with stage III lung adenocarcinoma.

This sequence joins TRBV2 and TRBJ2-7; D is ambiguous. Germline CDR1 and CDR2: SNHLY and FYNNEI. The germline V and J ends were trimmed by 7 bases and 5 bases, with 9 bases remaining between them. This CDR3 is built from 11 residues. The CDR3 nucleotides read TGTGCCAGCAAAGGCGAGAACGAGCAGTACTTC. As protein: CASKGENEQYF.

This clone has a single count. V gene TRBV9 combines with J gene TRBJ2-3, with 9 bases matching TRBD2. Germline CDR1 is SGDLS and CDR2 is YYNGEE. The CDR3 consists of 15 residues. J lost 5 bases, V lost 4 bases, and 8 bases had no gene match. CDR3: CASSLRGGVGDTQYF. For the CDR3, the DNA is TGTGCCAGCAGCCTCCGCGGGGGGGTTGGAGATACGCAGTATTTT.

The genes are TRBV6-1 and TRBJ2-3; no clear D gene. CDR1 and CDR2 from the germline V gene are MNHNS and SASEGT. V lost 6 bases, J lost 3 bases, and 13 bases lay in between. CDR3 length: 14 amino acids. The CDR3: CASRGIRMTDTQYF. CDR3 coding DNA: TGTGCCAGCAGGGGTATCCGGATGACAGATACGCAGTATTTT.

The chain couples TRBV9 to TRBJ1-1; TRBD1 might be the D (6 bases). The germline gives CDR1 SGDLS, CDR2 YYNGEE. With 0 bases removed from V and 4 bases from J, the gap between germline ends came to 10 bases. The CDR3 runs to 14 residues. This CDR3 is CASSVEGEGTEAFF. Here the CDR3 DNA reads TGTGCCAGCAGCGTAGAGGGGGAGGGCACTGAAGCTTTCTTT.

The chain uses TRBV7-9 and TRBJ1-1; 8 bases align to TRBD1. The ends lost 2 bases at V and 5 bases at J; junction bases unmatched: 4. Germline CDR1 is SEHNR and CDR2 is FQNEAQ (reference sequence). The CDR3 length is 14 residues. CDR3 coding DNA: TGTGCCAGCAGCTTACAGGGGGCGCGAACTGAAGCTTTCTTT. Amino acid sequence: CASSLQGARTEAFF.

This clone showed up just a few times. This chain uses TRBV2 with TRBJ2-7; D perhaps matches TRBD2 (7 bases). V gave up 6 bases and J gave up 3 bases, with 18 bases separating them. Germline V lookup: CDR1 SNHLY, CDR2 FYNNEI. The CDR3 is made up of 15 amino acids. DNA for the CDR3: TGTGCCAGCAGCCAAGGGGGGGCTTTCATCTACGAGCAGTACTTC. It codes for CASSQGGAFIYEQYF.

The rearrangement joins TRBV9 to TRBJ2-2; D uncertain. Between the trimmed V and J ends, which lost 1 base and 3 bases, there was a span of 7 bases. The CDR3 is made up of 14 amino acids. Germline CDR1 and CDR2: SGDLS and YYNGEE. The CDR3 spells CASSVTLDTGELFF. DNA of the CDR3: TGTGCCAGCAGCGTAACGCTGGACACCGGGGAGCTGTTTTTT.

The table lists this clone with a count of one. This sequence joins TRBV27 and TRBJ1-5; D gene unclear. Trimming left V 0 bases short and J 0 bases short, with 9 bases between. Germline assignment: CDR1 MNHEY and CDR2 SMNVEV (reference sequence). The CDR3 runs 16 residues. For the CDR3, the DNA is TGTGCCAGCAGTTTATCGAGCGATTATAGCAATCAGCCCCAGCATTTT. This codes for CASSLSSDYSNQPQHF.

This chain uses TRBV30 with TRBJ1-1, with 9 nucleotides matching TRBD1. Germline CDR1 reads GTSNPN; CDR2 reads SVGIG (reference sequence). The CDR3 length is 15 residues. J lost 5 bases, V lost 0 bases, and 7 bases had no gene match. CDR3 in DNA: TGTGCCTGGAGTGTACAAGGGACAGGGTCGACTGAAGCTTTCTTT. Protein sequence: CAWSVQGTGSTEAFF.

The chain employs TRBV4-2 and TRBJ2-2, with D unclear. The ends were cut back, 0 bases at V and 1 base at J, with 12 bases in the middle. In germline, CDR1 is LGHNA, CDR2 YNFKEQ. This CDR3 has 17 residues. CDR3 DNA: TGTGCCAGCAGCCAAGAAATTGGCGGCGTGAACACCGGGGAGCTGTTTTTT. Its protein is CASSQEIGGVNTGELFF.

V is TRBV10-3 and J is TRBJ2-7; tentatively, D is TRBD1 (5 bases). Trimming took off 3 bases at V and 1 base at J, with 10 bases between the two ends. The CDR3 sequence is 14 residues long. CDR1 ENHRY and CDR2 SYGVKD come from the germline V gene. The CDR3 nucleotides are TGTGCCATCAGTGATGAGGCAGGGTCCTACGAGCAGTACTTC. Its translation is CAISDEAGSYEQYF.

The rearrangement joins TRBV5-6 to TRBJ2-1; unclear D gene. In germline, CDR1 is SGHDT, CDR2 YYEEEE. Trimming shortened V by 4 bases and J by 8 bases, and 13 bases separated the two germline ends. The CDR3 has 13 residues. CDR3 region: CASSVGTVYEQFF. In DNA, the CDR3 is TGTGCCAGCAGCGTCGGAACAGTCTATGAGCAGTTCTTC.

The chain has TRBV18 and TRBJ1-1; D uncertain. CDR1 is KGHSH, CDR2 LQKENI, per germline. Trimming left V 0 bases short and J 3 bases short, with 5 bases between. CDR3 length: 13 amino acids. CDR3 DNA sequence: TGTGCCAGCTCACCACCGACGGACACTGAAGCTTTCTTT. It codes for CASSPPTDTEAFF.

V usage is TRBV29-1 and J usage is TRBJ2-1; 9 bases are shared with TRBD2. The V gene's germline CDR1 is SQVTM and CDR2 ANQGSEA. After removal of 1 base from V and 6 bases from J, the junction contained 10 bases not matched to a gene. This CDR3 is 16 amino acids long. CDR3 sequence: CSVEGAGGGGGNEQFF. CDR3 in DNA: TGCAGCGTTGAAGGAGCGGGAGGAGGTGGGGGCAATGAGCAGTTCTTC.

This sequence joins TRBV7-9 and TRBJ2-7; D might be TRBD2 (6 bases). Between the trimmed V and J ends, which lost 3 bases and 9 bases, there was a span of 12 bases. Germline CDR1 is SEHNR and CDR2 is FQNEAQ (reference sequence). The length of the CDR3 is 12 residues. The CDR3 DNA reads as TGTGCCAGCAGCTTTGAGGAGGGGAGGCAGTACTTC. Translating it yields CASSFEEGRQYF.

The V gene is TRBV4-1, the J gene TRBJ2-7; D not certain. The CDR3 totals 12 residues. V was cut by 1 base and J by 2 bases, with 3 bases left in between. The V gene's germline CDR1 is MGHRA and CDR2 YSYEKL. The CDR3 region has the DNA TGCGCCAGCAGCCAAGGCCCCTACGAGCAGTACTTC. Protein product: CASSQGPYEQYF.

There are a few counts of this clone. The chain joins TRBV7-9 to TRBJ1-6; no clear D. V lost 3 bases and J 7 bases, leaving 4 bases between the germline ends. Germline V gene data show CDR1 as SEHNR and CDR2 as FQNEAQ (reference sequence). The CDR3 consists of 12 residues. DNA of the CDR3: TGTGCCAGCAGCTTTACAAATTCACCCCTCCACTTT. Amino acid sequence: CASSFTNSPLHF.

CDR3 nucleotides: TGTGCCAGCAGCTTGGGCTCTAGCTCCTACGAGCAGTACTTC. It translates to CASSLGSSSYEQYF. The rearrangement links TRBV5-4 to TRBJ2-7, with unresolved D. V was shortened by 0 bases and J by 0 bases, with 7 bases between the two germline ends. This CDR3 is 14 amino acids long. The germline V gene has CDR1 SGHNT and CDR2 YYREEE (reference sequence).

This clone has just a few counts. The chain employs TRBV7-9 and TRBJ1-5; weak D call: TRBD1 (5 bases). Germline CDR1 is SEHNR and CDR2 is FQNEAQ (reference sequence). Trimming removed 1 base from V and 4 bases from J, with 11 bases in between. The CDR3 has 15 amino acids. CDR3 nucleotide sequence: TGTGCCAGCAGCTTAGAGGGTAAGGGGAATCAGCCCCAGCATTTT. Its translation is CASSLEGKGNQPQHF.

This chain connects TRBV18 to TRBJ1-5, with 7 bases identical to TRBD1. The germline V gene has CDR1 KGHSH and CDR2 LQKENI. CDR3 length: 18 residues. V lost 4 bases to trimming and J lost 1 base; unmatched junction nucleotides: 13. In DNA form, the CDR3 reads TGTGCCAGCTCACATCAACGGGGACAGTCAGGGAGCAATCAGCCCCAGCATTTT. This gives the protein CASSHQRGQSGSNQPQHF.

This sequence joins TRBV7-9 and TRBJ2-7; TRBD1 might be the D (6 bases). The CDR3 has 16 residues. In germline, CDR1 is SEHNR, CDR2 FQNEAQ (reference sequence). V shed 5 bases and J shed 7 bases, with 24 bases lying between them. In DNA form, the CDR3 reads TGTGCCAGCAGCGCCCGGGACATAACCACCTTTTTAGAGCAGTACTTC. Protein sequence: CASSARDITTFLEQYF.

This chain connects TRBV10-3 to TRBJ1-4; D not certain. V was cut by 3 bases and J by 5 bases, with 10 bases left in between. In germline, CDR1 is ENHRY, CDR2 SYGVKD. CDR3 size: 14 residues. The CDR3: CAISERGGNEKLFF. CDR3 nucleotide sequence: TGTGCCATCAGTGAACGGGGAGGGAATGAAAAACTGTTTTTT.

The V gene is TRBV10-2, the J gene TRBJ1-1; D call uncertain. This CDR3 contains 14 residues. From germline, CDR1 is WSHSY and CDR2 SAAADI. Trimming shortened V by 0 bases and J by 1 base, and 6 bases separated the two germline ends. CDR3 region: CASSESAGNTEAFF. For the CDR3, the DNA is TGCGCCAGCAGTGAGTCGGCAGGGAACACTGAAGCTTTCTTT.

For the CDR3, the DNA is TGTGCCAGTAGGATGGGGACTAGCGGATACTACGAGCAGTACTTC. Amino acid sequence: CASRMGTSGYYEQYF. This chain uses TRBV19 with TRBJ2-7; 11 nucleotides line up with TRBD2. V dropped 6 bases and J dropped 3; count of bases not matched to a gene: 7. CDR3 length: 15 residues. Per the germline V gene, CDR1 is LNHDA and CDR2 is SQIVND (reference sequence).

V usage is TRBV5-4 and J usage is TRBJ1-1; 7 positions agree with TRBD1. Germline CDR1 reads SGHNT; CDR2 reads YYREEE (reference sequence). The CDR3 sequence is 12 residues long. V lost 6 bases and J lost 3; bases outside the gene matches: 2. CDR3 region: CASTDRDTEAFF. In nucleotides, the CDR3 is TGTGCCAGCACCGACAGGGACACTGAAGCTTTCTTT. The complete variable domain, with remaining parts taken from reference TRBV5-4 and TRBJ1-1, reads ETGVTQSPTHLIKTRGQQVTLRCSSQSGHNTVSWYQQALGQGPQFIFQYYREEENGRGNFPPRFSGLQFPNYSSELNVNALELDDSALYLCASTDRDTEAFFGQGTRLTVV.